This entry features one T cell receptor (beta chain) sequence. Its target is not known. Per the germline V gene, CDR1 is DFQATT and CDR2 is SNEGSKA (reference sequence). The length of the CDR3 is 14 residues. TCRdb reprocessed the 5' RACE reads and keeps a single row for each CDR3 protein, giving no DNA. This table lists about 540,000 distinct CDR3 sequences. The source of the sample is a study of T cells expressing NK-cell markers. Study conclusions and caveats: The study left the HCMV specificity of expanded NKG2C+ T cell clones unresolved.

This clonotype originated in a young man in good health. The specimen was blood T cells: a sorted CD56 or NKG2C T cell subset, CD4+ or CD8+ T cells, or bulk PBMC T cells (not recorded which). This chain connects TRBV20-1 to TRBJ2-4; TCRdb's D call, TRBD2, is unchecked because there is no DNA. The CDR3: CSARGLVAKNIQYF.